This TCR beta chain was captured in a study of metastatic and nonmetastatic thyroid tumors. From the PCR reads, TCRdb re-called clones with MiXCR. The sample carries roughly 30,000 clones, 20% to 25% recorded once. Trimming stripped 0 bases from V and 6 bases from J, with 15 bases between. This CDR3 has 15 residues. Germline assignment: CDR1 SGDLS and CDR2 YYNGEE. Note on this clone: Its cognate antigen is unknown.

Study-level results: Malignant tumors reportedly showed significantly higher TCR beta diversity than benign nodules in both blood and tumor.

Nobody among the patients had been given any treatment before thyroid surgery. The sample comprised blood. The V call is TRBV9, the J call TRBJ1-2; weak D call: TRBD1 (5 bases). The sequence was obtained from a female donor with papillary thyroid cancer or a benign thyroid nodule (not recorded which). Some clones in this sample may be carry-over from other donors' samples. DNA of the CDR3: TGTGCCAGCAGCGTAGGGTTATGGGGGAGCGATGGCTACACCTTC. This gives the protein CASSVGLWGSDGYTF.